This entry is about one T cell receptor (beta chain). What it binds is unknown. This table comes from immunoSEQ multiplex PCR, and its TCRdb copy is limited to in-frame clones, with some not included. Of roughly 50,000 clones listed, 87% were seen once; the top ten hold approximately 0.3%. This record belongs to a study of siplizumab effects on memory and regulatory T cells. Overall study results and limits: Of the alloreactive clones, only a minor fraction mapped to unstimulated subsets. Under siplizumab, an average about 70% of mappable alloreactive CD4+ clones were Treg-derived, compared with around 25% in controls.

CDR3 size: 17 residues. Per germline, CDR1 MGHRA and CDR2 YSYEKL. J lost 3 bases, V lost 1 base, and 8 bases had no gene match. Sample: naive CD8+ T cells sorted from blood. The chain joins TRBV4-1 to TRBJ2-1; 8 bases agree with TRBD2. The source of this sequence is a human donor in good health. The chain's CDR3 is CASSQVERGPLYNEQFF. In DNA form, the CDR3 reads TGCGCCAGCAGCCAAGTCGAGCGGGGGCCACTCTACAATGAGCAGTTCTTC.